This T cell receptor (beta chain) appears in the sequencing data of a study of T cell responses to AZD1222 COVID-19 vaccine. Whole-study results and caveats: The study found vaccine-associated CD4 TCRs spanning spike, dominant at 160-218 and 743-854. Repertoire sampling occurred only after the peak T cell response.

The CDR3 is 12 amino acids. CDR1 and CDR2 (germline): SGHKS, YYEKEE (reference sequence). Deletions cut 1 base from V and 5 bases from J, with 6 bases between. Clones were sequenced by immunoSEQ multiplex PCR, and TCRdb holds only the in-frame ones, with some missing. This table has 150,000 to 200,000 clones, about 91% appearing once. This clone was recorded once. Its antigen remains unidentified. This rearrangement joins TRBV5-5 to TRBJ2-5; no firm D call. Sequencing was performed on peripheral blood, taken 28 days after the second AZD1222 dose. The receptor's source is an adult who received the AZD1222 COVID-19 vaccine. CDR3 amino acids: CASSLPTETQYF. As DNA, the CDR3 is TGTGCCAGCAGCTTGCCAACGGAGACCCAGTACTTC.